This TCR beta chain was identified during a study of blood T cell repertoires in COVID-19. The overall study: There were acute and convalescent COVID-19 samples, and they came from the United States, Italy and Spain. T cells, B-cell-depleted T cells, or PBMCs supplied cDNA or gDNA.

How the authors handled the data: Estimated nucleated cell counts came from reference gene primer amplification. Repertoires were generated with immunoSEQ multiplex PCR, while TCRdb's copy carries only in-frame clones and drops some. That table furnishes V, J and clone size, whereas the DNA furnished D and trimming. This table has under 120,000 clones, 69% appearing once. This CDR3 has 19 amino acids. Germline CDR1 reads SGHDT; CDR2 reads YYEEEE. J was trimmed by 1 base and V by 0 bases; bases with no gene match: 15. The sample holds a few counts of this clone. The sample comprised peripheral blood. This TCR was sampled from a man older than 75 with acute or convalescent COVID-19. V gene TRBV5-6 combines with J gene TRBJ1-1; 7 nucleotides align to TRBD1. The CDR3 spells CASSLEGRGTAFRNTEAFF. In DNA form, the CDR3 reads TGTGCCAGCAGCTTGGAGGGGCGCGGGACAGCCTTCCGGAACACTGAAGCTTTCTTT.